These T cell receptor beta chains were read from a single sample in a study of human T cells and chemical hapten exposure. Each CDR3 protein gets one entry after TCRdb re-called the RACE reads with MiXCR. The table has approximately 160,000 distinct CDR3 sequences, 28% seen once. Here the sequenced sample was whole blood, taken in connection with sensitization to the hapten diphenylcyclopropenone (DPC). These receptors were obtained from a woman between 18 and 29 years old with alopecia areata. Some clones in this sample may be carry-over from other donors' samples. The CDR3 runs from the conserved cysteine through the conserved F or W. D genes are given only for firm matches. Clone sizes are given selectively: once, few, many, or a class where the clone is expanded.

>-|-|TRBJ2-1|TRBV4-3
TGCGCCAGCAGCCAAGCCCGGGGGTCAGGGTCAAGGTACAATGAGCAGTTCTTC
CASSQARGSGSRYNEQFF
>many|TRBD1|TRBJ1-5|TRBV27
TGTGCCAGCAGTCCGGGGACAGGGAGCAATCAGCCCCAGCATTTT
CASSPGTGSNQPQHF
>many|-|TRBJ2-7|TRBV7-6
TGTGCCAGCAGCGCCAGACAGGAATCGGGCGAGCAGTACTTC
CASSARQESGEQYF
>-|-|TRBJ2-5|TRBV25-1
TGTGCCAGCAGTGAAACTAGTGTAATATTTGGGACCCAGTACTTC
CASSETSVIFGTQYF
>-|-|TRBJ1-5|TRBV29-1
TGCAGCGTGTGGACCGGGACGGACAAGGGGCCCCAGCATTTT
CSVWTGTDKGPQHF
>few|-|TRBJ1-1|TRBV29-1
TGCAGCGTTGAATCCCGAAAGAGGACTTTCTTT
CSVESRKRTFF
>-|TRBD1|TRBJ2-3|TRBV20-1
TGCAGTGCTAGGTCACAGGGGCCCGATACGCAGTATTTT
CSARSQGPDTQYF
>-|TRBD2|TRBJ2-1|TRBV29-1
TGCAGCGTTGAACTAGCGGTAGACAATGAGCAGTTCTTC
CSVELAVDNEQFF
>-|TRBD1|TRBJ1-2|TRBV5-1
TGCGCCAGCAGCTCCGGGACAGGGAATGGCTACACCTTC
CASSSGTGNGYTF
>few|-|TRBJ1-1|TRBV29-1
TGCAGCGTTGAGTTTGCGACTGAAGCTTTCTTT
CSVEFATEAFF
>-|-|TRBJ1-2|TRBV21-1
TGTGCCAGCAGCACCGGAACCCGGGACAGGGGGCGAATCTCCTATGGCTACACCTTC
CASSTGTRDRGRISYGYTF
>-|-|TRBJ2-1|TRBV2
TGTGCCAGCAGTGATGTCCGGGAGCAGTTCTTC
CASSDVREQFF
>-|-|TRBJ2-1|TRBV12-3/TRBV12-4
TGTGCCAGCAGTCCACAGGAACTTAGTCAGTTCTTC
CASSPQELSQFF
>-|-|TRBJ1-4|TRBV9
TGTGCCTCCGGGAGGGACCCTCGAGAAAAACTGTTTTTT
CASGRDPREKLFF
>-|TRBD2|TRBJ2-1|TRBV6-2/TRBV6-3
TGTGCCAGCAGTTACAACCTAGCGGGAGCCAATGAGCAGTTCTTC
CASSYNLAGANEQFF
>few|-|TRBJ1-6|TRBV4-1
TGCGCCAGCAGCCGACCAGGGGACACCGAGAAAATTTCACCCCTCCACTTT
CASSRPGDTEKISPLHF
>-|TRBD2|TRBJ2-1|TRBV28
TGTGCCAGCAGTGAACGGACTAGCGGGAGGAGGAACAATGAGCAGTTCTTC
CASSERTSGRRNNEQFF
>-|-|TRBJ2-3|TRBV9
TGTGCCAGCAGCGTGGGAATACCATCCACAGATACGCAGTATTTT
CASSVGIPSTDTQYF
>few|-|TRBJ1-2|TRBV4-2
TGTGCCAGCAGCCAAGATAGACCTTATGGAGGTCTTAACTATGGCTACACCTTC
CASSQDRPYGGLNYGYTF
>many|-|TRBJ2-7|TRBV29-1
TGCAGCGTTTCCCGATGGGGCCCCTACGAGCAGTACTTC
CSVSRWGPYEQYF
>-|-|TRBJ2-6|TRBV20-1
TGCAGTCCCGACGCGTATGACTCTGGGGCCAACGTCCTGACTTTC
CSPDAYDSGANVLTF
>few|TRBD2|TRBJ2-3|TRBV20-1
TGCAGTGCCCGCCCGACTAGCGGGGGCGAAAGCACAGATACGCAGTATTTT
CSARPTSGGESTDTQYF
>-|-|TRBJ1-1|TRBV11-2
TGTGCCAGCAGCCTCACGACAGAGGCTTTCTTT
CASSLTTEAFF
>few|-|TRBJ1-1|TRBV6-5
TGTGCCAGCAGTTACCCCGGAGGCGCCAGTGAAGCTTTCTTT
CASSYPGGASEAFF
>few|-|TRBJ2-4|TRBV24-1
TGTGCCACGGCAGCAGGGGACGGCGTAGCCAAAAACATTCAGTACTTC
CATAAGDGVAKNIQYF
>few|TRBD2|TRBJ2-3|TRBV11-2
TGTGCCAGCAGCTTAAATCTCCTGCGGGGGGATACGCAGTATTTT
CASSLNLLRGDTQYF
>-|TRBD1|TRBJ1-5|TRBV20-1
TGCAGTGCTAGAGGGGGACAGACCCAGCATTTT
CSARGGQTQHF
>-|-|TRBJ1-3|TRBV4-1
TGCGCCAGCAGCCAGGGACCTGGAAACACCATATATTTT
CASSQGPGNTIYF
>-|-|TRBJ2-7|TRBV29-1
TGCAGCGTTGTAAGGGCGAGGGGCTTC
CSVVRARGF
>many|-|TRBJ1-2|TRBV7-8
TGTGCCAGCAGCTTAGCACAGGGAGGCTATGGCTACACCTTC
CASSLAQGGYGYTF
>many|-|TRBJ2-5|TRBV29-1
TGCAGCGTTGAAGCACGATGGGGGGAGACCCAGTACTTC
CSVEARWGETQYF
>-|TRBD1|TRBJ2-7|TRBV27
TGTGCCAGCAGTTGGGGGACAGGGAACGGCGAGCAGTACTTC
CASSWGTGNGEQYF
>-|TRBD1|TRBJ2-2|TRBV5-1
TGCGCCAGCAGCCCGACAGGGGGCCGGTTCGGCGGGGAGCTGTTTTTT
CASSPTGGRFGGELFF
>many|-|TRBJ2-2|TRBV6-4
TGTGCCAGCAGTGACGGGAGACTTGACACCGGGGAGCTGTTTTTT
CASSDGRLDTGELFF
>-|-|TRBJ1-1|TRBV6-2/TRBV6-3
TGTGCCAGCACCTTCAAGAGGGGACCTGAAGCTTTCTTT
CASTFKRGPEAFF
>many|-|TRBJ2-3|TRBV4-3
TGCGCCAGCAGCCAAGATATCGGCGGGGCAGATACGCAGTATTTT
CASSQDIGGADTQYF
>many|TRBD2|TRBJ2-3|TRBV6-2/TRBV6-3
TGTGCCAGCAGCTCCGGGACTAGCGGGGGCCTGGAGGCAGATACGCAGTATTTT
CASSSGTSGGLEADTQYF
>-|TRBD1|TRBJ2-1|TRBV29-1
TGCAGCGTTGGACAGGGTCCCTACAATGAGCAGTTCTTC
CSVGQGPYNEQFF
>few|TRBD1|TRBJ2-2|TRBV5-1
TGCGCCAGCAGCTCCGGGACAGGGACTGTGTCCGGGGAGCTGTTTTTT
CASSSGTGTVSGELFF
>few|TRBD2|TRBJ2-1|TRBV12-3/TRBV12-4
TGTGCCAGCACCACACTAGCGAGCTCCTACAATGAGCAGTTCTTC
CASTTLASSYNEQFF
>few|-|TRBJ1-1|TRBV11-2
TGTGCCAGCAGCTCCCTACCTATGAACACTGAAGCTTTCTTT
CASSSLPMNTEAFF
>-|-|TRBJ2-7|TRBV27
TGTGCCAGCAGGGACTTAACTACGGCCCTCGAGCAGTACTTC
CASRDLTTALEQYF
>few|-|TRBJ2-3|TRBV6-1
TGTGCCAGCAGAGGACCCAGCGTAGATACGCAGTATTTT
CASRGPSVDTQYF
>few|-|TRBJ2-3|TRBV12-3/TRBV12-4
TGTGCCAGCAGTTTGGGGGCTCCAAATACGCAGTATTTT
CASSLGAPNTQYF
>-|TRBD2|TRBJ2-1|TRBV4-2
TGTGCCAGCAGCCAAGGACTAGCTACCTACAATGAGCAGTTCTTC
CASSQGLATYNEQFF